Here is one T cell receptor (beta chain) with its context. This record comes from a study of blood T cell repertoires in COVID-19. Study summary: Whether acute or convalescent, the COVID-19 samples came from the United States, Italy and Spain.

Profiled with immunoSEQ multiplex PCR; TCRdb holds only in-frame clones, not every one. The repertoire holds approximately 46,000 clones, with more than 75% as singletons. The sample was peripheral blood. This TCR was recovered from a human donor in a cohort sampled during active COVID-19.

DNA of the CDR3: TGTGCCAGCAGTGAAGTCCGGGGTGACAGGCCTACGCAAGAGACCCAGTACTTC. Amino acid sequence: CASSEVRGDRPTQETQYF. The chain couples TRBV6-1 to TRBJ2-5; D may be TRBD1 (6 bases). The CDR3 is made up of 18 amino acids. Germline assignment: CDR1 MNHNS and CDR2 SASEGT. V was clipped by 1 base and J by 2 bases, with 20 bases between them.